Listed here is a single T cell receptor (beta chain). The data originate from a study of blood T cell repertoires in COVID-19. Study background: From the United States, Italy and Spain came samples of acute and convalescent COVID-19.

V lost 5 bases to trimming and J lost 3 bases, with 17 bases between them. The germline V gene has CDR1 SGHRS and CDR2 YFSETQ. The CDR3 extends over 16 amino acids. Clones were sequenced by immunoSEQ multiplex PCR, and TCRdb holds only the in-frame ones, with some missing. The sample shows hundreds of thousands of clones, 80% to 90% of them seen only once. Sequencing was carried out using peripheral blood. This TCR was recovered from an elderly woman with acute or convalescent COVID-19. This sequence joins TRBV5-1 and TRBJ2-2, with a weak D call TRBD1 (7 bases). CDR3 in amino acids: CASRDRTSGDTGELFF. The CDR3 DNA reads TGCGCCAGCAGGGACAGGACCTCGGGAGACACCGGGGAGCTGTTTTTT.